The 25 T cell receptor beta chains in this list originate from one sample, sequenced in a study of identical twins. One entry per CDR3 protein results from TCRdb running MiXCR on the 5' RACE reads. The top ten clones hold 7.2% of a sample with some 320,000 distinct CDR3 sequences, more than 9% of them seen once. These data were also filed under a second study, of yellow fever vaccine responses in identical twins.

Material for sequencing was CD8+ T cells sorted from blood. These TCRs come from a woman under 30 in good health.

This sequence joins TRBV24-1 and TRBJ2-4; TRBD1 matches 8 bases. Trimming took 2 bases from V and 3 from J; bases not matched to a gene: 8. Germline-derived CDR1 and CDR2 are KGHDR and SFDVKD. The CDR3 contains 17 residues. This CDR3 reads CATSDSQGAGGKNIQYF. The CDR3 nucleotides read TGTGCCACCAGTGATTCTCAGGGGGCTGGAGGCAAAAACATTCAGTACTTC.

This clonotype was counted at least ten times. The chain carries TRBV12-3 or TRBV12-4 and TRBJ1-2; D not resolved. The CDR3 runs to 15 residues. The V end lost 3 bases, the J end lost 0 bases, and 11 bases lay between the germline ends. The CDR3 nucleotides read TGTGCCAGCAGTTTTTCCGATTCTCCTAACTATGGCTACACCTTC. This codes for CASSFSDSPNYGYTF.

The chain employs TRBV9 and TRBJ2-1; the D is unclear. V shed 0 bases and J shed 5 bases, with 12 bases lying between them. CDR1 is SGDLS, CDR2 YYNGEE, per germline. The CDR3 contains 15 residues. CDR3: CASSVAAQVHNEQFF. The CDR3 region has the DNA TGTGCCAGCAGCGTAGCAGCGCAGGTACACAATGAGCAGTTCTTC.

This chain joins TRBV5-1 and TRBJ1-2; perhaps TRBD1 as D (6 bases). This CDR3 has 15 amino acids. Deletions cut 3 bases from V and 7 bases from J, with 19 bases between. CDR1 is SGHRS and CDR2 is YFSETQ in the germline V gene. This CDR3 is CASSSTGTRMFGYTF. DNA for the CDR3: TGCGCCAGCAGCTCAACCGGGACAAGAATGTTTGGCTACACCTTC.

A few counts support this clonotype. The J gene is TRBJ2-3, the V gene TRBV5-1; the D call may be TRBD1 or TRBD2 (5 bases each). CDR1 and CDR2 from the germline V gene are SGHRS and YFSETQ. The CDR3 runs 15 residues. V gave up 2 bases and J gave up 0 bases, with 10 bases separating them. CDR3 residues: CASSFRDPSTDTQYF. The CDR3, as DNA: TGCGCCAGCAGCTTTAGGGACCCTAGCACAGATACGCAGTATTTT.

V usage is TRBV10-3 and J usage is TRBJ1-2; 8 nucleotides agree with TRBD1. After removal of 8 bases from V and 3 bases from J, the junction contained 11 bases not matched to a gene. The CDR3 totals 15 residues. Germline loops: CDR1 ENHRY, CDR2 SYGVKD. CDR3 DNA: TGTGCCATCCTCGATCCCCTGGACAGGGACTATGGCTACACCTTC. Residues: CAILDPLDRDYGYTF.

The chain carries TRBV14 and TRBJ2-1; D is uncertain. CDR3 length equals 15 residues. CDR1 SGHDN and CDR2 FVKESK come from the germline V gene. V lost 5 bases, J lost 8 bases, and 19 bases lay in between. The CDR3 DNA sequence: TGTGCCAGCAGCGCCCTGGGCAGGTCAGTCGATGAGCAGTTCTTC. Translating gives CASSALGRSVDEQFF.

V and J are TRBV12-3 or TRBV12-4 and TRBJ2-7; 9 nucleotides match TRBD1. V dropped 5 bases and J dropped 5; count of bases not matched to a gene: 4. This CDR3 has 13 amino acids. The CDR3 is CASSGQGIDEQYF. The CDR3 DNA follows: TGTGCCAGCAGTGGACAGGGGATAGACGAGCAGTACTTC.

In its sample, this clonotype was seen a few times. The CDR3 spells CASSSGVNNEQFF. The CDR3 nucleotides read TGTGCCAGCAGTAGTGGGGTCAACAATGAGCAGTTCTTC. The chain couples TRBV2 to TRBJ2-1; no clear D gene. The CDR3 covers 13 residues. Trimming cost V 5 bases and J 5 bases, with 10 bases left between them. CDR1 is SNHLY and CDR2 is FYNNEI in the germline V gene.

In DNA, the CDR3 is TGCGCCAGCCGCCTACGGGACAATGAAAAACTGTTTTTT. It translates to CASRLRDNEKLFF. The chain links TRBV5-1 to TRBJ1-4, with D possibly TRBD1 on 5 matching bases. Trimming took off 7 bases at V and 5 bases at J, with 12 bases between the two ends. The CDR3 contains 13 residues. The germline CDR1 and CDR2 sequences are SGHRS and YFSETQ.

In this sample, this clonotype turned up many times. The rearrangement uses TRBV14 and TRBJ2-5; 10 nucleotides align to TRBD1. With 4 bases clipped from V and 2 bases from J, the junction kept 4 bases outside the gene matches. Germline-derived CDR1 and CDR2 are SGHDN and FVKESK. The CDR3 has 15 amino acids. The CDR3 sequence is CASSLGTGAQETQYF. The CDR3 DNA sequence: TGTGCCAGCAGCCTCGGGACAGGGGCGCAAGAGACCCAGTACTTC. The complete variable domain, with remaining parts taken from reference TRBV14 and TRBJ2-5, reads EAGVTQFPSHSVIEKGQTVTLRCDPISGHDNLYWYRRVMGKEIKFLLHFVKESKQDESGMPNNRFLAERTGGTYSTLKVQPAELEDSGVYFCASSLGTGAQETQYFGPGTRLLVL.

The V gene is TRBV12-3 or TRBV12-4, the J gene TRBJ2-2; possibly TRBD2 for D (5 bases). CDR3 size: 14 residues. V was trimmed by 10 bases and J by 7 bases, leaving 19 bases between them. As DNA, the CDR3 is TGTGCCATCAAGCCGGGCCCCCGGGACGGGGAGCTGTTTTTT. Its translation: CAIKPGPRDGELFF.

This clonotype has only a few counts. The CDR3 spells CSGSGGNDNEQFF. The DNA for the CDR3 is TGCAGCGGCAGCGGGGGGAATGACAATGAGCAGTTCTTC. The V gene is TRBV29-1, the J gene TRBJ2-1; 9 bases agree with TRBD2. The CDR3 contains 13 residues. V shed 7 bases and J 5 bases; nucleotides not matched to a gene: 6. Per germline, CDR1 SQVTM and CDR2 ANQGSEA.

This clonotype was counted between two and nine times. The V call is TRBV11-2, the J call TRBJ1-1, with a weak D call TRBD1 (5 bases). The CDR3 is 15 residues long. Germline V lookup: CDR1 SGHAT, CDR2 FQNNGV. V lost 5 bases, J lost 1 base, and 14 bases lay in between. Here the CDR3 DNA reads TGTGCCAGCAGCCCAGGCTGGGGCGGGAACACTGAAGCTTTCTTT. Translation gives CASSPGWGGNTEAFF.

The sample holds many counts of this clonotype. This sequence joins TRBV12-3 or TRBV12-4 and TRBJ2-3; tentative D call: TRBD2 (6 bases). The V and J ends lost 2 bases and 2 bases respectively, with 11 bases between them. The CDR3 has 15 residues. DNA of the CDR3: TGTGCCAGCAGTTTACCCGGGACTCCCACAGATACGCAGTATTTT. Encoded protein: CASSLPGTPTDTQYF.

CDR3 residues: CASSFNRVTNLLDEQFF. The CDR3 DNA reads TGTGCCAGCAGTTTTAATAGAGTGACAAACCTATTGGATGAGCAGTTCTTC. The J gene is TRBJ2-1, the V gene TRBV12-3 or TRBV12-4; the D is unclear. The CDR3 loop spans 17 amino acids. The V gene lost 3 bases and the J gene lost 8 bases, with 23 bases spanning the gap.

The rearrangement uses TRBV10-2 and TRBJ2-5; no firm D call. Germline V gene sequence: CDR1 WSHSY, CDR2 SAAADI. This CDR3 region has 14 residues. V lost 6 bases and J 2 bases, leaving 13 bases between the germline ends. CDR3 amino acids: CASSPIKKQETQYF. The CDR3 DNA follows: TGCGCCAGCAGCCCTATAAAAAAACAAGAGACCCAGTACTTC.

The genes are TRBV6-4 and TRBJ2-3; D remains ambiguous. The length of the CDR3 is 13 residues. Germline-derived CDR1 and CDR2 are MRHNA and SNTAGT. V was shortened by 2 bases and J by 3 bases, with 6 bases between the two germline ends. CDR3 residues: CASSDGPTDTQYF. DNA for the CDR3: TGTGCCAGCAGTGACGGACCAACAGATACGCAGTATTTT.

CDR3 amino acids: CASRDRHTGELFF. In nucleotides, the CDR3 is TGTGCCAGTAGGGACAGACACACCGGGGAGCTGTTTTTT. The chain employs TRBV2 and TRBJ2-2; TRBD1 matches 7 bases. Germline loops: CDR1 SNHLY, CDR2 FYNNEI. Trimming cost V 9 bases and J 3 bases; bases outside gene matches: 4. The CDR3 has 13 residues.

CDR3 DNA sequence: TGTGCCAGCAGCGGGCGTTGGGGCTACACCTTC. Translated: CASSGRWGYTF. The chain combines TRBV9 with TRBJ1-2; D call uncertain. The germline gives CDR1 SGDLS, CDR2 YYNGEE. The length of the CDR3 is 11 residues. The germline V and J ends were trimmed by 3 bases and 8 bases, with 8 bases remaining between them.

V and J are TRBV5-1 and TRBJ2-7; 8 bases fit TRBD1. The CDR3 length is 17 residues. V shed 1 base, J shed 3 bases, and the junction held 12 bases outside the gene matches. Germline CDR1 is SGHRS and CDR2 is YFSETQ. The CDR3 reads CASSLQGANIVFYEQYF. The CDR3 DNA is TGCGCCAGCAGCTTGCAGGGGGCGAATATCGTGTTCTACGAGCAGTACTTC.

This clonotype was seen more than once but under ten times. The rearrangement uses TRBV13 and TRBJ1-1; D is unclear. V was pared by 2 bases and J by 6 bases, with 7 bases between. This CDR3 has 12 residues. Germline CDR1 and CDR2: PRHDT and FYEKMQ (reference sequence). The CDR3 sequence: CASSLLDSEAFF. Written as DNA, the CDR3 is TGTGCCAGCAGCTTATTGGATTCTGAAGCTTTCTTT. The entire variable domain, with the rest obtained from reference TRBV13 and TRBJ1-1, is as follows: AAGVIQSPRHLIKEKRETATLKCYPIPRHDTVYWYQQGPGQDPQFLISFYEKMQSDKGSIPDRFSAQQFSDYHSELNMSSLELGDSALYFCASSLLDSEAFFGQGTRLTVV.

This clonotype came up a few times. The CDR3 DNA reads as TGTGCCAGCAGCCCCGGTGCGTCCTTCTACGAGCAGTACTTC. It yields the protein CASSPGASFYEQYF. This sequence joins TRBV11-2 and TRBJ2-7; D is unresolved. Germline-derived CDR1 and CDR2 are SGHAT and FQNNGV. The CDR3 has 14 residues. The V and J ends lost 5 bases and 3 bases respectively, with 14 bases between them.

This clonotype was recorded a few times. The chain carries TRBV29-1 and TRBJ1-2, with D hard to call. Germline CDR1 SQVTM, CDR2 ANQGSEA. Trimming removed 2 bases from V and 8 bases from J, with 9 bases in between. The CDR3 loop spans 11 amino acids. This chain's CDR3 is CSVENSKGYTF. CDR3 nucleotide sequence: TGCAGCGTTGAAAACAGTAAGGGCTACACCTTC.

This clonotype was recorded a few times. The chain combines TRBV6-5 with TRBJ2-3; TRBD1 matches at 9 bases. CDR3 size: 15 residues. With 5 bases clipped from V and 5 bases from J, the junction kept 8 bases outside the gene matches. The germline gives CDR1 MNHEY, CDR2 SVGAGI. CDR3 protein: CASSHRDRAVDTQYF. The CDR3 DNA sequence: TGTGCCAGCAGTCACCGGGACAGGGCCGTAGATACGCAGTATTTT.